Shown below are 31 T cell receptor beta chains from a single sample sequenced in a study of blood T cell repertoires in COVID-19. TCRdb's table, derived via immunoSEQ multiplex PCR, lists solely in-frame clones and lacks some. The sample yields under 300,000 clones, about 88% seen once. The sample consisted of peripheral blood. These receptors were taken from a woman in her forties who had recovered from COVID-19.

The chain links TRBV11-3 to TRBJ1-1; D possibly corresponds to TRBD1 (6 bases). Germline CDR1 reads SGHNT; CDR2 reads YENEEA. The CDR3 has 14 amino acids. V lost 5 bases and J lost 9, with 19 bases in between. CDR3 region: CASSPIERQAQAFF. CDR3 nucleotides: TGTGCCAGCAGCCCAATTGAAAGACAGGCCCAAGCTTTCTTT.

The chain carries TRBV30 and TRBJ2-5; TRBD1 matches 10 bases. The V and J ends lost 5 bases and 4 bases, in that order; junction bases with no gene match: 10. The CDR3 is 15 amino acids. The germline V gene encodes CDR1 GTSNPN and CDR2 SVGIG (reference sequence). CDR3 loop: CAWARDRGFRETQYF. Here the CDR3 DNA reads TGTGCCTGGGCACGGGACAGGGGATTCCGAGAGACCCAGTACTTC.

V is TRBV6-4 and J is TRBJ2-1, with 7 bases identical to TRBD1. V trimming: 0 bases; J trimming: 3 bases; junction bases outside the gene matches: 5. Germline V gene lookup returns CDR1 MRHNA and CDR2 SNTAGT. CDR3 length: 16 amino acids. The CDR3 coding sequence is TGTGCCAGCAGTGACTCGACCAGGGGGATCTACAATGAGCAGTTCTTC. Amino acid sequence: CASSDSTRGIYNEQFF.

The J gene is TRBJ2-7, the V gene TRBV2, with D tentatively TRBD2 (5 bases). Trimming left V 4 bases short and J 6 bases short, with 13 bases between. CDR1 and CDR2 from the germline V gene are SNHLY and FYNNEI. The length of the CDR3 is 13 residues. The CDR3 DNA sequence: TGTGCCAGCAGTGCGGAGGTCCGGGGCGAGCAGTACTTC. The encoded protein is CASSAEVRGEQYF.

This CDR3 is CARARENNSPLHF. The CDR3 coding sequence is TGTGCCAGGGCTCGGGAAAATAATTCACCCCTCCACTTT. The chain is built from TRBV2 and TRBJ1-6; D gene ambiguous. Between the trimmed V and J ends, which lost 9 bases and 5 bases, there was a span of 11 bases. In germline, CDR1 is SNHLY, CDR2 FYNNEI. The CDR3 consists of 13 residues.

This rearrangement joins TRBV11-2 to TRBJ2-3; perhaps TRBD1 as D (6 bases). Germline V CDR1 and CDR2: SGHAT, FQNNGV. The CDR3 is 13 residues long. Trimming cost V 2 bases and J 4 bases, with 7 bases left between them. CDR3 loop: CASSLTGPDTQYF. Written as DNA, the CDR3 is TGTGCCAGCAGCTTAACAGGGCCAGATACGCAGTATTTT.

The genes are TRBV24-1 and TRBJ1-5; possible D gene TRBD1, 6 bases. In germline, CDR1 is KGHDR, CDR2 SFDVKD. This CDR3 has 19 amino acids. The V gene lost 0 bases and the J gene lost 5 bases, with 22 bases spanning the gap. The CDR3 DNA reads TGTGCCACCAGTGATTTGGAAATGTCAGGGGCGCGTTCGGATCAGCCCCAGCATTTT. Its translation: CATSDLEMSGARSDQPQHF.

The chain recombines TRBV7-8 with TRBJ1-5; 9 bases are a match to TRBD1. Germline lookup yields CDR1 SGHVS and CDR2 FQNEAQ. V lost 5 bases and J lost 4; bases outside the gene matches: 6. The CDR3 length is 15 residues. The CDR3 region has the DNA TGTGCCAGCAGCCAGCACAGGGGGCTTAATCAGCCCCAGCATTTT. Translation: CASSQHRGLNQPQHF.

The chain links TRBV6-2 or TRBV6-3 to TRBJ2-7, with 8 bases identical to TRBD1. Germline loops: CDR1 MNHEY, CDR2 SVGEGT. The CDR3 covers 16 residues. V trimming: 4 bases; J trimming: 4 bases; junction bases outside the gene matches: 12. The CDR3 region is CASSSSLGQGKYEQYF. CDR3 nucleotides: TGTGCCAGCAGTTCTTCCTTAGGACAGGGAAAGTACGAGCAGTACTTC.

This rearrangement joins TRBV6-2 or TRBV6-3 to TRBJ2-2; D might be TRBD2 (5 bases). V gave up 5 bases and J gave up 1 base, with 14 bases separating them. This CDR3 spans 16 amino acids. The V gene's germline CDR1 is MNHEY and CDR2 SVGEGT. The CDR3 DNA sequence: TGTGCCAGCAGTCAAGGTACGGGGATGAACACCGGGGAGCTGTTTTTT. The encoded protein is CASSQGTGMNTGELFF.

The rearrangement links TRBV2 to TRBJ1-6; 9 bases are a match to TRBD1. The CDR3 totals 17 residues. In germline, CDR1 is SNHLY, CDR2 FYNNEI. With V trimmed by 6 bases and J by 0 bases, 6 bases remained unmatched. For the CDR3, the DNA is TGTGCCAGCAGGTCCGGACAGGGGAGCTCCTATAATTCACCCCTCCACTTT. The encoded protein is CASRSGQGSSYNSPLHF.

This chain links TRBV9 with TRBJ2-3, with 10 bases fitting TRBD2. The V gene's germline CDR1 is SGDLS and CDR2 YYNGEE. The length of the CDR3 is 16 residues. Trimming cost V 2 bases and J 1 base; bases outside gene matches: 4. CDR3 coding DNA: TGTGCCAGCAGCGTGGCCAGCGGGGGGGGCACAGATACGCAGTATTTT. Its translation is CASSVASGGGTDTQYF.

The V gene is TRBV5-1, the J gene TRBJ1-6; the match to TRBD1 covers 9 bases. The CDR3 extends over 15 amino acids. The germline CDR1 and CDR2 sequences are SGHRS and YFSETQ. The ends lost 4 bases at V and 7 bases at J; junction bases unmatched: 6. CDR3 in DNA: TGCGCCAGCAGCCCCGGGACAGGGTTCAATTCACCCCTCCACTTT. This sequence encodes CASSPGTGFNSPLHF. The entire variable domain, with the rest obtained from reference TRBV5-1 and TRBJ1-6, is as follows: KAGVTQTPRYLIKTRGQQVTLSCSPISGHRSVSWYQQTPGQGLQFLFEYFSETQRNKGNFPGRFSGRQFSNSRSEMNVSTLELGDSALYLCASSPGTGFNSPLHFGNGTRLTVT.

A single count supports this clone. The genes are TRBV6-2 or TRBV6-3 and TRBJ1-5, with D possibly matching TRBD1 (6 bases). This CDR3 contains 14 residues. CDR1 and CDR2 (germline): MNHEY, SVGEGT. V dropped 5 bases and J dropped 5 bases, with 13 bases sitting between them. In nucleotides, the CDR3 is TGTGCCAGCAGTCCCTCCCCAGGGGATCAGCCCCAGCATTTT. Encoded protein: CASSPSPGDQPQHF.

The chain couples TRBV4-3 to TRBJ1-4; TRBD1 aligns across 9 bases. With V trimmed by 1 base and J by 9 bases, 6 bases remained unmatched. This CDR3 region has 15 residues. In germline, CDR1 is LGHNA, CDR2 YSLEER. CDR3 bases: TGCGCCAGCAGCCAAGTCCAGGGACAGGGAAAAAAACTGTTTTTT. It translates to CASSQVQGQGKKLFF.

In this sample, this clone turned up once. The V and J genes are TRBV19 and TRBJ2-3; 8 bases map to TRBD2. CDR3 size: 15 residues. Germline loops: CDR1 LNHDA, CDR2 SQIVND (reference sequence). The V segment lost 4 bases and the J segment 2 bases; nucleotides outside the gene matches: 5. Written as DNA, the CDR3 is TGTGCCAGTAGTACCCGGACTAGCTTCACAGATACGCAGTATTTT. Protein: CASSTRTSFTDTQYF. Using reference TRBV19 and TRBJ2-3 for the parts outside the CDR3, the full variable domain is DGGITQSPKYLFRKEGQNVTLSCEQNLNHDAMYWYRQDPGQGLRLIYYSQIVNDFQKGDIAEGYSVSREKKESFPLTVTSAQKNPTAFYLCASSTRTSFTDTQYFGPGTRLTVL.

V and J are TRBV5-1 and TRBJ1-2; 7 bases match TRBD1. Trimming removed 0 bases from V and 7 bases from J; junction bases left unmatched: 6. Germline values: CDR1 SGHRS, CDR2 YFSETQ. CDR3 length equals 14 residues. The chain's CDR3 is CASSLATGLSGYTF. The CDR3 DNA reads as TGCGCCAGCAGCTTGGCGACAGGGCTGAGTGGCTACACCTTC.

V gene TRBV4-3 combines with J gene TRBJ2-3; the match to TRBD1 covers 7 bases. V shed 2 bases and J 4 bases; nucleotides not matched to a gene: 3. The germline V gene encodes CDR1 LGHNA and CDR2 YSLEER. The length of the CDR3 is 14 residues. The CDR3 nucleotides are TGCGCCAGCAGCCAAACTCAGGGGGCAGATACGCAGTATTTT. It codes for CASSQTQGADTQYF.

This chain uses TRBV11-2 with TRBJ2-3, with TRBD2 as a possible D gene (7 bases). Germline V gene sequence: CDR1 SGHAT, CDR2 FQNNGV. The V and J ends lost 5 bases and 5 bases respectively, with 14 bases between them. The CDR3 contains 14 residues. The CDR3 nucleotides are TGTGCCAGCAGCCTCGCGGGGGCAAGAGATACGCAGTATTTT. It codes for CASSLAGARDTQYF.

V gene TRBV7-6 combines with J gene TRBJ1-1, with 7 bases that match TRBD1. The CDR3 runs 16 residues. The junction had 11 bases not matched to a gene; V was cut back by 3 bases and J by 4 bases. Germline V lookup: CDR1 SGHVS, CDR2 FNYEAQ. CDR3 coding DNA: TGTGCCAGCAGCTTGGACTCGCCAGGGGGACTCACTGAAGCTTTCTTT. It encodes CASSLDSPGGLTEAFF.

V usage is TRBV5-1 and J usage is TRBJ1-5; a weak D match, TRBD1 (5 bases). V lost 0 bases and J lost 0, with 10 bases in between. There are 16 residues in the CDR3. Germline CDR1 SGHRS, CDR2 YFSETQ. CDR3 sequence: CASSLGPGLSNQPQHF. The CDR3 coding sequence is TGCGCCAGCAGCTTGGGTCCGGGACTTAGCAATCAGCCCCAGCATTTT.

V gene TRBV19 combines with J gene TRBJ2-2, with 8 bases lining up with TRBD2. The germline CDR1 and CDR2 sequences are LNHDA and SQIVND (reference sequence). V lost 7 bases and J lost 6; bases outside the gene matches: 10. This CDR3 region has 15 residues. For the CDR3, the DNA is TGTGCCAGTATACAATTAGCGGGGAGCCCCGGGGAGCTGTTTTTT. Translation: CASIQLAGSPGELFF.

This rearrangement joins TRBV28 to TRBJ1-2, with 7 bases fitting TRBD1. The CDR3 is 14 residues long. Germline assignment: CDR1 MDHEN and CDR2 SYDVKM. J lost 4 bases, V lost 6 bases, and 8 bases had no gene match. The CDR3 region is CASRTGSIRYGYTF. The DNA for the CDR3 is TGTGCCAGCAGGACAGGGTCGATCCGCTATGGCTACACCTTC.

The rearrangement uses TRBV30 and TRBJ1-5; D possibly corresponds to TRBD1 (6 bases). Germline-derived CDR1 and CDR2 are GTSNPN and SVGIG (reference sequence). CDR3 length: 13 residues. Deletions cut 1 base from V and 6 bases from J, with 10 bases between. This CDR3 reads CAWSEGVGQPQHF. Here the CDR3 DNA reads TGTGCCTGGAGTGAGGGGGTAGGTCAGCCCCAGCATTTT.

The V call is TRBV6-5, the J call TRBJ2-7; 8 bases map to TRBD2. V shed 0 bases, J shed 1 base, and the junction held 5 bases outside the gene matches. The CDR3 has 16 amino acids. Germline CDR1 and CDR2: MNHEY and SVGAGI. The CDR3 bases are TGTGCCAGCAGTTACTCGGGCTTAGCGGGGTCCTACGAGCAGTACTTC. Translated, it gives CASSYSGLAGSYEQYF.

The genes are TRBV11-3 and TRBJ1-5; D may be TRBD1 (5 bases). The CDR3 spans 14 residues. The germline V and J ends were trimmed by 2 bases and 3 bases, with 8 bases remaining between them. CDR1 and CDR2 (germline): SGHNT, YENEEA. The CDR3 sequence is CASSLSGYNQPQHF. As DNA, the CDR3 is TGTGCCAGCAGCTTATCAGGGTACAATCAGCCCCAGCATTTT.

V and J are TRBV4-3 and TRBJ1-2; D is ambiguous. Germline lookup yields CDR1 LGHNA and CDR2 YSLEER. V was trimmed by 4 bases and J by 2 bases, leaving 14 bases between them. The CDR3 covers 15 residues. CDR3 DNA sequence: TGCGCCAGCAGCCCCTCGAGGTCCTTCAACTATGGCTACACCTTC. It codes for CASSPSRSFNYGYTF.

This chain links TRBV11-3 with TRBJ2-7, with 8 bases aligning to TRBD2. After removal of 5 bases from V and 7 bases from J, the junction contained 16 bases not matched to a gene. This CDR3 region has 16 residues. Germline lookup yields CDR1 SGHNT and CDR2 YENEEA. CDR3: CASSVDPGTRPREQYF. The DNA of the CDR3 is TGTGCCAGCAGCGTCGACCCCGGGACTAGGCCACGGGAGCAGTACTTC. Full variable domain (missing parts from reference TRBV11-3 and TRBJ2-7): EAGVVQSPRYKIIEKKQPVAFWCNPISGHNTLYWYLQNLGQGPELLIRYENEEAVDDSQLPKDRFSAERLKGVDSTLKIQPAELGDSAVYLCASSVDPGTRPREQYFGPGTRLTVT.

The chain's CDR3 is CASSKKIGVTWRFSGELFF. CDR3 nucleotides: TGTGCCAGCAGCAAAAAGATTGGGGTAACGTGGAGGTTCTCCGGGGAGCTGTTTTTT. The chain employs TRBV21-1 and TRBJ2-2; the table calls TRBD2, which could not be checked here. TRBV21-1 has pseudogene status. The CDR3 contains 19 residues.

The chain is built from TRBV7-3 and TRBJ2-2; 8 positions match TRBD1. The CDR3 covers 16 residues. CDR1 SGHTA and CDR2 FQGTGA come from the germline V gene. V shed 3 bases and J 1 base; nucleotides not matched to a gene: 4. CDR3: CASSFSGTGNTGELFF. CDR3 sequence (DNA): TGTGCCAGCAGCTTTTCCGGGACAGGGAACACCGGGGAGCTGTTTTTT.

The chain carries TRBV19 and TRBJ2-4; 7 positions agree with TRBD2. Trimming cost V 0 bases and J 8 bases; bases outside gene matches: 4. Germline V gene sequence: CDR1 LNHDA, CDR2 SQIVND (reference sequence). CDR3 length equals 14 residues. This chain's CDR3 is CASSIDRGGDIQYF. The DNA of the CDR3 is TGTGCCAGTAGTATAGATCGTGGGGGGGACATTCAGTACTTC.